This T cell receptor (beta chain) was profiled in a study of cytomegalovirus exposure and HLA in healthy donors. The trim removed 4 bases at V and 4 bases at J, leaving 7 bases unmatched. The CDR3 is 16 amino acids. Germline CDR1 is SGDLS and CDR2 is YYNGEE. 13 Jbeta primers and 60 Vbeta primers were used for the PCR. Some clones are missing from TCRdb's copy, which holds only in-frame ones; the method was immunoSEQ multiplex PCR. The table records around 100,000 clones, 60% to 70% of them present only once. Sequencing input: PBMCs. This sequence was found in a man aged 25 to 40 in good health and CMV-seropositive. The rearrangement links TRBV9 to TRBJ2-3, with 12 bases that match TRBD2. CDR3: CASSTRTSGVADTQYF. CDR3 DNA sequence: TGTGCCAGCAGCACCCGGACTAGCGGGGTCGCAGATACGCAGTATTTT.